This passage covers 2 T cell receptor beta chains from one sample sequenced in a study of Graves' ophthalmopathy and Graves' hyperthyroidism. The study amplified TCR beta CDR3 regions using RNA transcripts. First-round RT-PCR relied on HTBI primers, and a second-round multiplex PCR came next. TCRdb recomputed calls from the multiplex PCR reads with MiXCR, one row per CDR3 protein. This table holds 620,000 or so distinct CDR3 sequences, 22% found once. The sample comprised peripheral blood. These receptors all come from a woman between 18 and 29 years old with stable Graves' hyperthyroidism. Some clones in this sample may be carry-over from other donors' samples.

This clonotype has ten or more counts. This chain joins TRBV28 and TRBJ1-6; no clear D. The ends were cut back, 6 bases at V and 9 bases at J, with 15 bases in the middle. This CDR3 has 14 residues. From germline, CDR1 is MDHEN and CDR2 SYDVKM. CDR3 sequence (DNA): TGTGCCAGCAGCCAAGGTGTCCTAGGTTCACCCCTCCACTTT. Translating it yields CASSQGVLGSPLHF.

This clonotype has a count of ten or more. This chain links TRBV28 with TRBJ2-7; 7 bases line up with TRBD1. The ends lost 5 bases at V and 7 bases at J; junction bases unmatched: 14. Germline V gene data show CDR1 as MDHEN and CDR2 as SYDVKM. The CDR3 is made up of 15 amino acids. DNA of the CDR3: TGTGCCAGCAGTCCCACAGGGGAGCTATACGGTGAGCAGTACTTC. This encodes CASSPTGELYGEQYF.